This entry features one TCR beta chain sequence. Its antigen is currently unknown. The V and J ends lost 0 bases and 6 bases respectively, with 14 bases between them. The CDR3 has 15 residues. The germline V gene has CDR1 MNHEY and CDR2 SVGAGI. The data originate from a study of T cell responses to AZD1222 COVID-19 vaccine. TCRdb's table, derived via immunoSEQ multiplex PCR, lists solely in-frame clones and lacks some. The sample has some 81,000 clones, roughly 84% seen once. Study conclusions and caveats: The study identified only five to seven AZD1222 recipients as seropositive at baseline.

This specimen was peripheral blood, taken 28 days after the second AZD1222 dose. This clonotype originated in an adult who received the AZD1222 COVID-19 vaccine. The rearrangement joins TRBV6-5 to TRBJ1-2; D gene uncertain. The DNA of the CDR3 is TGTGCCAGCAGTTACTCGACGGGTCTAGGCCATGGCTACACCTTC. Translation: CASSYSTGLGHGYTF.